The rows below give T cell receptor beta chains drawn from one sample of a study of blood T cell repertoires in COVID-19. Assay: immunoSEQ multiplex PCR; the TCRdb copy retains only in-frame clones and omits some. The sample lists about 190,000 clones, 85% to 90% seen once, with about 0.58% in the top ten. The sequenced sample consisted of peripheral blood. The receptors derive from a man aged 50 to 59 with acute or convalescent COVID-19. Each CDR3 is given with its conserved first and last residue. Each record gives: D gene, J gene, clone size, V gene, CDR3 DNA, CDR3 protein. A D gene is named only where the DNA matches it firmly. Size tells how often a clone was seen (once, few, many) or the class of an expanded clone, and some rows leave it out.

d_call: TRBD1
j_call: TRBJ2-1
clone_size: .
v_call: TRBV27
cdr3_nt: TGTGCCAGCAGGAGAGACAGGGATGTTTGGAATGAGCAGTTCTTC
cdr3_aa: CASRRDRDVWNEQFF

d_call: .
j_call: TRBJ1-2
clone_size: .
v_call: TRBV6-5
cdr3_nt: TGTGCCAGCAGTTCCCAGGGACACATCTATGGCTACACCTTC
cdr3_aa: CASSSQGHIYGYTF

d_call: .
j_call: TRBJ2-6
clone_size: .
v_call: TRBV27
cdr3_nt: TGTGCCAGCAGGACATCTGGGGCCAACGTCCTGACTTTC
cdr3_aa: CASRTSGANVLTF

d_call: TRBD2
j_call: TRBJ2-2
clone_size: .
v_call: TRBV7-3
cdr3_nt: TGTGCCACCGGGACTAGTGGCACCGGGGAGCTGTTTTTT
cdr3_aa: CATGTSGTGELFF

d_call: TRBD1
j_call: TRBJ2-7
clone_size: .
v_call: TRBV7-9
cdr3_nt: TGTGCCAGCAGCGGGGACAGGGTGGGGTTATCCTACGAGCAGTACTTC
cdr3_aa: CASSGDRVGLSYEQYF

d_call: TRBD2
j_call: TRBJ2-1
clone_size: .
v_call: TRBV18
cdr3_nt: TGTGCCAGCTCAGTAGCGGGAGGGCCGGATGAGCAGTTCTTC
cdr3_aa: CASSVAGGPDEQFF

d_call: TRBD1
j_call: TRBJ1-3
clone_size: .
v_call: TRBV10-3
cdr3_nt: TGTGCCATCAGTCAGGGGGGCTCTGGAAACACCATATATTTT
cdr3_aa: CAISQGGSGNTIYF

d_call: TRBD2
j_call: TRBJ2-1
clone_size: .
v_call: TRBV6-5
cdr3_nt: TGTGCCAGCAAGAAGGGACTAGCAAATGAGCAGTTCTTC
cdr3_aa: CASKKGLANEQFF

d_call: .
j_call: TRBJ2-2
clone_size: few
v_call: TRBV15
cdr3_nt: TGTGCCACCAGCAGAGATTGGAGAGGCACCGGGGAGCTGTTTTTT
cdr3_aa: CATSRDWRGTGELFF

d_call: TRBD2
j_call: TRBJ2-3
clone_size: once
v_call: TRBV7-3
cdr3_nt: TGTGCCAGCAGCTTAACGGGGAGCGGGGGGGGCACGCAGTATTTT
cdr3_aa: CASSLTGSGGGTQYF